The rows below give T cell receptor beta chains drawn from one sample of a study of spatial heterogeneity in lung cancer. TCRdb redid the calling of the 5' RACE reads with MiXCR, one entry per CDR3 protein. The table records 40,000 or so distinct CDR3 sequences, roughly a tenth of them present only once. Specimen: PBMCs, collected at follow-up. Receptors originate from a female donor with early-stage non-small cell lung cancer. Both conserved end residues are part of each CDR3. A D gene is named only where the DNA matches it firmly. Size is omitted from some rows. Given values are once, few, many or a class for expanded clones.

TRBJ1-5	many	TRBV7-8	TRBD1	TGTGCCAGCAGCTTAGAGGCAGGGGGCTATCAGCCCCAGCATTTT	CASSLEAGGYQPQHF
TRBJ2-2	few	TRBV20-1	TRBD2	TGCAGTGCCGAGGGACTAGGTACCGGGGAGCTGTTTTTT	CSAEGLGTGELFF
TRBJ2-2	many	TRBV6-5	TRBD1	TGTGCCACCGGGACAGGGCGTACCGGGGAGCTGTTTTTT	CATGTGRTGELFF
TRBJ2-1	few	TRBV10-2	TRBD2	TGCGCCAGCAGCGAGGGACTAGCGGCAAACAATGATCAGTTCTTC	CASSEGLAANNDQFF
TRBJ1-4	many	TRBV5-5	TRBD1	TGTGCCAGCAGCTTCTCGACAGGGGGAGGTGAAAAACTGTTTTTT	CASSFSTGGGEKLFF
TRBJ2-7	.	TRBV7-2	TRBD1	TGTGCCAGCAGAAACACCGGGACAGGGAGCTCCTACGAGCAGTACTTC	CASRNTGTGSSYEQYF
TRBJ1-1	few	TRBV5-6	.	TGTGCCAGCAGCTTCCGTTCGGACACGAACACTGAAGCTTTCTTT	CASSFRSDTNTEAFF
TRBJ2-3	.	TRBV19	TRBD1	TGTGCCAGTAGCCCGGGACAGGCATCCTTAGGGACGCAGTATTTT	CASSPGQASLGTQYF
TRBJ2-7	few	TRBV2	TRBD1	TGTGCCAGCACCGGGACAGGGAACGAGCAGTACTTC	CASTGTGNEQYF
TRBJ2-2	medium-sized	TRBV24-1	TRBD1	TGTGCCACCAGTGACCCAGGGGGTTCTAACACCGGGGAGCTGTTTTTT	CATSDPGGSNTGELFF
TRBJ2-2	few	TRBV6-2/TRBV6-3	.	TGTGCCAGCAGTTGGAACTTAAAGACCGGGGAGCTGTTTTTT	CASSWNLKTGELFF
TRBJ2-3	many	TRBV9	TRBD1	TGTGCCAGCAGCGCCGGGGACAGGCCGGGGGATACGCAGTATTTT	CASSAGDRPGDTQYF
TRBJ1-5	few	TRBV20-1	.	TGCAGTGCTTCGGACGGGCCACATCAGCCCCAGCATTTT	CSASDGPHQPQHF
TRBJ2-2	.	TRBV18	.	TGTGCCAGCTTCCCCGGCGGCACCGGGGAGCTGTTTTTT	CASFPGGTGELFF
TRBJ2-1	many	TRBV9	.	TGTGCCAGCAGCGCCCAGGGCGGGGCCTACAATGAGCAGTTCTTC	CASSAQGGAYNEQFF